The 30 T cell receptor beta chains in this list originate from one sample, sequenced in a study of technical replicates of blood from a handful of donors. This table comes from immunoSEQ multiplex PCR, and its TCRdb copy is limited to in-frame clones, with some not included. The sample records 70,000 or so clones, roughly nine tenths being singletons. Input material: T cells isolated from PBMCs. The receptors here all came from a human donor in good health. Some clones in this sample may be carry-over from other donors' samples.

V is TRBV7-9 and J is TRBJ2-1; 12 bases line up with TRBD2. The CDR3 consists of 16 residues. The V gene end was trimmed by 5 bases and the J gene end by 8 bases; junction bases not matched to a gene: 10. Looked up from germline, CDR1 is SEHNR and CDR2 is FQNEAQ (reference sequence). CDR3 residues: CASSRLAGEGSDEQFF. The CDR3 region has the DNA TGTGCCAGCAGCCGACTAGCGGGAGAGGGTAGCGATGAGCAGTTCTTC. Together with reference TRBV7-9 and TRBJ2-1, the CDR3 gives the full variable domain: DTGVSQNPRHKITKRGQNVTFRCDPISEHNRLYWYRQTLGQGPEFLTYFQNEAQLEKSRLLSDRFSAERPKGSFSTLEIQRTEQGDSAMYLCASSRLAGEGSDEQFFGPGTRLTVL.

The V call is TRBV30, the J call TRBJ2-1; 7 bases fit TRBD2. CDR1 GTSNPN and CDR2 SVGIG come from the germline V gene (reference sequence). The V and J ends lost 4 bases and 8 bases, in that order; junction bases with no gene match: 5. The CDR3 length is 12 residues. Here the CDR3 DNA reads TGTGCCTGGACGGGGAGGGCCGATGAGCAGTTCTTC. Translating gives CAWTGRADEQFF.

This clone appeared once. This chain joins TRBV6-5 and TRBJ1-5; no reliable D call. Germline V gene data show CDR1 as MNHEY and CDR2 as SVGAGI. The CDR3 is 13 residues long. V was trimmed by 6 bases and J by 0 bases, leaving 6 bases between them. CDR3 in DNA: TGTGCCAGCAGCACTTATAGCAATCAGCCCCAGCATTTT. Amino acids: CASSTYSNQPQHF.

The chain combines TRBV29-1 with TRBJ2-7; D unresolved. Germline CDR1 SQVTM, CDR2 ANQGSEA. The V and J ends lost 4 bases and 2 bases respectively, with 6 bases between them. This CDR3 contains 11 residues. In DNA form, the CDR3 reads TGCAGCGTTGGTCAAACCTACGAGCAGTACTTC. Translated: CSVGQTYEQYF.

This clone was seen just once. This chain uses TRBV13 with TRBJ1-2, with TRBD1 as a possible D gene (6 bases). Trimming shortened V by 3 bases and J by 4 bases, and 12 bases separated the two germline ends. Germline lookup yields CDR1 PRHDT and CDR2 FYEKMQ (reference sequence). This CDR3 has 14 amino acids. In nucleotides, the CDR3 is TGTGCCAGCAGCTTGGTACAGGGCCTCTATGGCTACACCTTC. This gives the protein CASSLVQGLYGYTF.

This chain connects TRBV7-8 to TRBJ1-4; D unresolved. Germline loops: CDR1 SGHVS, CDR2 FQNEAQ. This CDR3 has 15 amino acids. Deletions cut 5 bases from V and 4 bases from J, with 14 bases between. CDR3 in amino acids: CASSRREGVNEKLFF. DNA of the CDR3: TGTGCCAGCAGCCGCCGGGAGGGCGTTAATGAAAAACTGTTTTTT.

This chain links TRBV27 with TRBJ1-1; no definite D call. This CDR3 has 14 amino acids. Per germline, CDR1 MNHEY and CDR2 SMNVEV (reference sequence). V was cut by 7 bases and J by 6 bases, with 18 bases left in between. In nucleotides, the CDR3 is TGTGCCAGCAAGAGAGACCCCGACGGAGCTGAAGCTTTCTTT. Translating gives CASKRDPDGAEAFF.

This chain uses TRBV28 with TRBJ1-1; 10 bases are a match to TRBD1. Germline loops: CDR1 MDHEN, CDR2 SYDVKM. This CDR3 has 13 residues. With V trimmed by 10 bases and J by 12 bases, 14 bases remained unmatched. CDR3 amino acids: CATNVPGTGETFF. In nucleotides, the CDR3 is TGTGCCACCAACGTTCCCGGGACAGGGGAAACTTTCTTT. The complete variable domain, with remaining parts taken from reference TRBV28 and TRBJ1-1, reads DVKVTQSSRYLVKRTGEKVFLECVQDMDHENMFWYRQDPGLGLRLIYFSYDVKMKEKGDIPEGYSVSREKKERFSLILESASTNQTSMYLCATNVPGTGETFFGQGTRLTVV.

V is TRBV4-1 and J is TRBJ2-7; TRBD2 agrees at 8 bases. V lost 1 base to trimming and J lost 2 bases; unmatched junction nucleotides: 7. CDR1 and CDR2 from the germline V gene are MGHRA and YSYEKL. This CDR3 spans 16 amino acids. The CDR3 is CASSQVAAGAAYEQYF. The CDR3 bases are TGCGCCAGCAGCCAAGTCGCAGCGGGGGCCGCCTACGAGCAGTACTTC.

The chain combines TRBV19 with TRBJ1-2; TRBD1 agrees at 9 bases. The CDR3 sequence is 15 residues long. V trimming: 0 bases; J trimming: 7 bases; junction bases outside the gene matches: 6. The germline V gene encodes CDR1 LNHDA and CDR2 SQIVND (reference sequence). In DNA, the CDR3 is TGTGCCAGTAGTATAGATCTTACAGGGGGCTTTGGCTACACCTTC. Its protein is CASSIDLTGGFGYTF.

V usage is TRBV6-5 and J usage is TRBJ2-3; D perhaps matches TRBD2 (7 bases). Germline V gene lookup returns CDR1 MNHEY and CDR2 SVGAGI. Trimming left V 6 bases short and J 7 bases short, with 20 bases between. The length of the CDR3 is 15 residues. CDR3 sequence: CASSRGGAPSNTQYF. The CDR3 coding sequence is TGTGCCAGCAGCCGTGGGGGGGCGCCGTCTAATACGCAGTATTTT.

The chain carries TRBV27 and TRBJ2-1; 7 bases are shared with TRBD2. CDR3 length: 17 amino acids. After removal of 4 bases from V and 4 bases from J, the junction contained 13 bases not matched to a gene. Germline V gene lookup returns CDR1 MNHEY and CDR2 SMNVEV (reference sequence). The CDR3 spells CASSSSLRAGMYNEQFF. CDR3 DNA sequence: TGTGCCAGCAGTTCCTCCCTTAGAGCGGGGATGTACAATGAGCAGTTCTTC.

The CDR3 protein is CAWSEGQGYEQYF. The CDR3 DNA reads as TGTGCCTGGAGTGAGGGACAGGGTTACGAGCAGTACTTC. J is TRBJ2-7 and V is TRBV30, with TRBD1 identical over 9 bases. V was pared by 1 base and J by 4 bases, with 2 bases of the junction left unmatched. Germline CDR1 GTSNPN, CDR2 SVGIG (reference sequence). The CDR3 is made up of 13 amino acids.

This clone was seen once. This chain's CDR3 is CASRPGHQNTEAFF. DNA of the CDR3: TGTGCCAGCAGGCCGGGACACCAGAACACTGAAGCTTTCTTT. This chain joins TRBV25-1 and TRBJ1-1, with D possibly being TRBD1 (6 bases). This CDR3 is 14 amino acids long. Per the germline V gene, CDR1 is MGHDK and CDR2 is SYGVNS. V was cut by 6 bases and J by 1 base, with 12 bases left in between.

This chain joins TRBV6-1 and TRBJ2-7, with D possibly being TRBD1 (6 bases). Trimming took off 5 bases at V and 6 bases at J, with 20 bases between the two ends. The CDR3 runs to 15 residues. Germline V gives CDR1 MNHNS, CDR2 SASEGT. CDR3 residues: CASSPGAGVRGEQYF. In DNA, the CDR3 is TGTGCCAGCAGTCCCGGGGCAGGGGTCCGCGGCGAGCAGTACTTC.

This chain uses TRBV30 with TRBJ2-2; 8 bases align to TRBD1. V lost 4 bases, J lost 8 bases, and 6 bases stayed unmatched. The CDR3 length is 13 residues. Germline V lookup: CDR1 GTSNPN, CDR2 SVGIG (reference sequence). CDR3 sequence (DNA): TGTGCCTGGAAGGGGACAGGTTTAGGGGAGCTGTTTTTT. Residues: CAWKGTGLGELFF.

The chain employs TRBV2 and TRBJ1-1; 10 nucleotides line up with TRBD1. With 8 bases clipped from V and 4 bases from J, the junction kept 13 bases outside the gene matches. CDR3 length: 16 residues. The V gene's germline CDR1 is SNHLY and CDR2 FYNNEI. The CDR3 sequence: CASLPPGQGKVTEAFF. The CDR3 bases are TGTGCCAGCCTCCCCCCGGGACAGGGGAAGGTCACTGAAGCTTTCTTT. Full variable domain (missing parts from reference TRBV2 and TRBJ1-1): EPEVTQTPSHQVTQMGQEVILRCVPISNHLYFYWYRQILGQKVEFLVSFYNNEISEKSEIFDDQFSVERPDGSNFTLKIRSTKLEDSAMYFCASLPPGQGKVTEAFFGQGTRLTVV.

CDR3 residues: CASSEVDSGVYNEQFF. The DNA of the CDR3 is TGTGCCAGCAGTGAAGTGGATAGCGGGGTATACAATGAGCAGTTCTTC. The rearrangement links TRBV2 to TRBJ2-1, with 8 bases aligning to TRBD2. Germline V lookup: CDR1 SNHLY, CDR2 FYNNEI. The CDR3 extends over 16 amino acids. V was pared by 1 base and J by 4 bases, with 6 bases of the junction left unmatched. The variable domain in full, completed from reference TRBV2 and TRBJ2-1, reads EPEVTQTPSHQVTQMGQEVILRCVPISNHLYFYWYRQILGQKVEFLVSFYNNEISEKSEIFDDQFSVERPDGSNFTLKIRSTKLEDSAMYFCASSEVDSGVYNEQFFGPGTRLTVL.

V and J are TRBV14 and TRBJ2-1, with 11 positions matching TRBD2. CDR1 and CDR2 from the germline V gene are SGHDN and FVKESK. With 0 bases clipped from V and 12 bases from J, the junction kept 10 bases outside the gene matches. The CDR3 length is 16 residues. CDR3 protein: CASSQELGTSGSVQFF. The CDR3 nucleotides are TGTGCCAGCAGCCAAGAGTTAGGGACTAGCGGTAGCGTGCAGTTCTTC.

The chain has TRBV29-1 and TRBJ1-2, with no clear D. Trimming cost V 1 base and J 4 bases, with 4 bases left between them. CDR1 is SQVTM and CDR2 is ANQGSEA in the germline V gene. The CDR3 loop spans 11 amino acids. In nucleotides, the CDR3 is TGCAGCGTTGAAGGACTCTATGGCTACACCTTC. Protein: CSVEGLYGYTF.

This chain uses TRBV7-9 with TRBJ2-7; 7 positions match TRBD1. With 4 bases clipped from V and 0 bases from J, the junction kept 9 bases outside the gene matches. CDR3 length equals 16 residues. CDR1 and CDR2 from the germline V gene are SEHNR and FQNEAQ (reference sequence). Here the CDR3 reads CASSSLTGTVSYEQYF. CDR3 bases: TGTGCCAGCAGCTCCTTAACCGGGACAGTCTCCTACGAGCAGTACTTC.

This chain joins TRBV7-9 and TRBJ1-4, with a possible D match to TRBD1 (6 bases). Germline loops: CDR1 SEHNR, CDR2 FQNEAQ (reference sequence). The CDR3 totals 14 residues. With 5 bases removed from V and 8 bases from J, the gap between germline ends came to 15 bases. DNA of the CDR3: TGTGCCAGCAGCCCGGACAGCTTTGGGGAAAAACTGTTTTTT. The encoded protein is CASSPDSFGEKLFF.

This chain joins TRBV28 and TRBJ1-5; 7 nucleotides match TRBD1. Germline V lookup: CDR1 MDHEN, CDR2 SYDVKM. Trimming cost V 3 bases and J 3 bases; bases outside gene matches: 11. CDR3 length equals 17 residues. The DNA of the CDR3 is TGTGCCAGCAGTTTTTCATTTGGAGGGGGCTACAATCAGCCCCAGCATTTT. Protein sequence: CASSFSFGGGYNQPQHF. Variable domain in full (rest from reference TRBV28 and TRBJ1-5): DVKVTQSSRYLVKRTGEKVFLECVQDMDHENMFWYRQDPGLGLRLIYFSYDVKMKEKGDIPEGYSVSREKKERFSLILESASTNQTSMYLCASSFSFGGGYNQPQHFGDGTRLSIL.

The chain is built from TRBV29-1 and TRBJ2-2; possible D gene TRBD1, 5 bases. V was pared by 4 bases and J by 7 bases, with 13 bases between. This CDR3 contains 13 residues. Germline values: CDR1 SQVTM, CDR2 ANQGSEA. CDR3 bases: TGCAGCGTTGTCGGCAGGGCTTACGGGGAGCTGTTTTTT. The encoded protein is CSVVGRAYGELFF.

The chain has TRBV30 and TRBJ2-7; 8 bases are a match to TRBD2. Germline V gives CDR1 GTSNPN, CDR2 SVGIG (reference sequence). Germline trimming cut 1 base from V and 6 bases from J; bases unmatched to any gene: 2. This CDR3 contains 12 residues. The CDR3 protein is CAWSGGRSEQYF. As DNA, the CDR3 is TGTGCCTGGAGTGGCGGGAGGAGCGAGCAGTACTTC.

This chain joins TRBV6-1 and TRBJ2-7, with 8 bases matching TRBD2. The germline CDR1 and CDR2 sequences are MNHNS and SASEGT. V was pared by 2 bases and J by 2 bases, with 8 bases of the junction left unmatched. CDR3 length: 16 residues. CDR3 region: CASSEWYTGGAYEQYF. CDR3 nucleotides: TGTGCCAGCAGTGAATGGTACACGGGGGGGGCCTACGAGCAGTACTTC.

This chain connects TRBV4-1 to TRBJ2-5, with 8 bases lining up with TRBD1. V was pared by 4 bases and J by 1 base, with 8 bases of the junction left unmatched. Germline V gene sequence: CDR1 MGHRA, CDR2 YSYEKL. The CDR3 is made up of 16 amino acids. CDR3: CASSLRVGQAQETQYF. The CDR3 nucleotides read TGCGCCAGCAGCCTGAGGGTGGGACAGGCCCAAGAGACCCAGTACTTC.

The gene calls are TRBV6-6 and TRBJ2-3, with 9 bases lining up with TRBD1. V trimming: 8 bases; J trimming: 6 bases; junction bases outside the gene matches: 9. The CDR3 is 14 amino acids. Germline CDR1 is MNHNY and CDR2 is SVGAGI (reference sequence). Written as DNA, the CDR3 is TGTGCCAGCTCCGGGACAGGGTTTGTTGATACGCAGTATTTT. This sequence encodes CASSGTGFVDTQYF.

The chain couples TRBV6-5 to TRBJ2-7, with a tentative D call TRBD2 (6 bases). Trimming shortened V by 6 bases and J by 2 bases, and 11 bases separated the two germline ends. The CDR3 totals 13 residues. Germline-derived CDR1 and CDR2 are MNHEY and SVGAGI. CDR3 protein: CASSWDSTYEQYF. The CDR3 region has the DNA TGTGCCAGCAGCTGGGACTCCACCTACGAGCAGTACTTC.

The chain employs TRBV10-3 and TRBJ2-7, with D possibly TRBD1 on 6 matching bases. Germline-derived CDR1 and CDR2 are ENHRY and SYGVKD. Trimming pared 4 bases from V and 0 bases from J, leaving 10 bases between. The CDR3 is made up of 14 amino acids. The CDR3 spells CAISGRDNSYEQYF. The CDR3 DNA reads TGTGCCATCAGTGGCCGGGACAACTCCTACGAGCAGTACTTC.